A single sample gave rise to the 17 T cell receptor beta chains below, sequenced in a study of T cells after yellow fever vaccination. TCRdb re-analysed the 5' RACE reads in MiXCR, keeping a single row per CDR3 protein. Of some 320,000 distinct CDR3 sequences listed, approximately 8% are singletons. The starting material was CD4+ T cells sorted from PBMCs, obtained 5 days after the yellow fever booster vaccination. Every receptor here comes from a man in his late teens or twenties who received the YFV17D yellow fever vaccine.

The chain carries TRBV19 and TRBJ2-7; no clear D. Germline lookup yields CDR1 LNHDA and CDR2 SQIVND (reference sequence). There are 15 residues in the CDR3. V lost 7 bases to trimming and J lost 0 bases, with 16 bases between them. CDR3 region: CASTPTRTSSYEQYF. The CDR3 nucleotides are TGTGCCAGTACCCCGACGCGGACGTCCTCCTACGAGCAGTACTTC.

This clonotype was detected ten times or more. The V and J genes are TRBV18 and TRBJ1-2, with TRBD1 matching over 7 bases. V lost 3 bases and J lost 8; bases outside the gene matches: 9. Germline values: CDR1 KGHSH, CDR2 LQKENI. The CDR3 runs to 14 residues. The CDR3 DNA is TGTGCCAGCTCACCCTCGGAGGGGGCGCGCGGCTACACCTTC. Translation: CASSPSEGARGYTF.

J is TRBJ2-7 and V is TRBV2; D perhaps matches TRBD1 (6 bases). From germline, CDR1 is SNHLY and CDR2 FYNNEI. Trimming removed 5 bases from V and 7 bases from J, with 12 bases in between. The CDR3 extends over 12 amino acids. The CDR3 region is CASSRDTKEQYV. The CDR3 DNA is TGTGCCAGCAGTAGGGACACGAAGGAGCAGTACGTC.

The chain links TRBV5-6 to TRBJ2-5, with a possible D match to TRBD2 (6 bases). Germline assignment: CDR1 SGHDT and CDR2 YYEEEE. The CDR3 is made up of 16 amino acids. The V and J ends lost 4 bases and 5 bases respectively, with 21 bases between them. CDR3 loop: CASSRLGSSRGETQYF. The CDR3 nucleotides are TGTGCCAGCAGCCGCCTTGGGAGCAGTCGGGGGGAGACCCAGTACTTC.

This clonotype was seen more than once but under ten times. V is TRBV18 and J is TRBJ1-1; 9 nucleotides align to TRBD1. The germline gives CDR1 KGHSH, CDR2 LQKENI. The CDR3 sequence is 15 residues long. The ends lost 3 bases at V and 4 bases at J; junction bases unmatched: 6. The CDR3 DNA is TGTGCCAGCTCACCCCGGACAGGGGAGACCACTGAAGCTTTCTTT. This encodes CASSPRTGETTEAFF.

The CDR3: CASTYVTGRNQPQHF. The CDR3, as DNA: TGTGCCAGTACCTACGTGACAGGGCGCAATCAGCCCCAGCATTTT. V gene TRBV19 combines with J gene TRBJ1-5; TRBD1 agrees at 7 bases. This CDR3 has 15 amino acids. With 7 bases clipped from V and 2 bases from J, the junction kept 8 bases outside the gene matches. Germline CDR1 reads LNHDA; CDR2 reads SQIVND (reference sequence).

The genes are TRBV6-1 and TRBJ1-1, with D uncertain. The CDR3 runs 13 residues. CDR1 and CDR2 from the germline V gene are MNHNS and SASEGT. V dropped 3 bases and J dropped 4 bases, with 9 bases sitting between them. The CDR3 protein is CASSDYAATEAFF. The DNA for the CDR3 is TGTGCCAGCAGTGATTACGCGGCCACTGAAGCTTTCTTT.

This clonotype occurred a few times. This chain links TRBV7-3 with TRBJ1-2; no clear D gene. The CDR3 loop spans 13 amino acids. The V gene lost 5 bases and the J gene lost 2 bases, with 9 bases spanning the gap. Germline CDR1 and CDR2: SGHTA and FQGTGA. The CDR3 region is CASSPFSNYGYTF. CDR3 in DNA: TGTGCCAGCAGCCCCTTTAGCAACTATGGCTACACCTTC.

This clonotype was seen more than once but under ten times. The chain couples TRBV7-3 to TRBJ2-3; D unresolved. Germline CDR1 is SGHTA and CDR2 is FQGTGA. The germline V and J ends were trimmed by 4 bases and 1 base, with 9 bases remaining between them. CDR3 length equals 14 residues. CDR3: CASSSAPGTDTQYF. CDR3 DNA: TGTGCCAGCAGCTCCGCCCCGGGCACAGATACGCAGTATTTT.

The V call is TRBV10-2, the J call TRBJ1-6; D gene unclear. Germline CDR1 reads WSHSY; CDR2 reads SAAADI. Trimming shortened V by 2 bases and J by 2 bases, and 7 bases separated the two germline ends. The CDR3 has 15 residues. This chain's CDR3 is CASSERKAYNSPLHF. CDR3 in DNA: TGCGCCAGCAGTGAGCGGAAGGCCTATAATTCACCCCTCCACTTT.

This clonotype has a handful of counts. The V and J genes are TRBV4-1 and TRBJ1-6, with D maybe TRBD1 (5 bases). The V gene lost 1 base and the J gene lost 8 bases, with 15 bases spanning the gap. This CDR3 is built from 16 residues. Germline values: CDR1 MGHRA, CDR2 YSYEKL. In nucleotides, the CDR3 is TGCGCCAGCAGCCAAGTCGGCAGGGATGTCGATTCACCCCTCCACTTT. Amino acid sequence: CASSQVGRDVDSPLHF.

This clonotype was counted many times. This chain joins TRBV5-1 and TRBJ1-2; no reliable D call. With 3 bases removed from V and 9 bases from J, the gap between germline ends came to 15 bases. Germline CDR1 reads SGHRS; CDR2 reads YFSETQ. This CDR3 has 13 residues. CDR3 nucleotide sequence: TGCGCCAGCAGCTCCGATTACCCGGGGAGCTACACCTTC. It specifies CASSSDYPGSYTF. Full variable domain (missing parts from reference TRBV5-1 and TRBJ1-2): KAGVTQTPRYLIKTRGQQVTLSCSPISGHRSVSWYQQTPGQGLQFLFEYFSETQRNKGNFPGRFSGRQFSNSRSEMNVSTLELGDSALYLCASSSDYPGSYTFGSGTRLTVV.

This chain uses TRBV5-4 with TRBJ2-3; D is possibly TRBD2 (7 bases). The CDR3 is 16 residues long. Trimming cost V 4 bases and J 5 bases, with 20 bases left between them. Germline V gives CDR1 SGHNT, CDR2 YYREEE (reference sequence). DNA of the CDR3: TGTGCCAGCAGCCGGAATAGGGGGGGCCAGGGAGATACGCAGTATTTT. It codes for CASSRNRGGQGDTQYF.

The rearrangement uses TRBV7-3 and TRBJ2-1; D call uncertain. This CDR3 contains 15 residues. V was cut by 2 bases and J by 5 bases, with 13 bases left in between. The germline CDR1 and CDR2 sequences are SGHTA and FQGTGA. The CDR3 reads CASSLGSSRHNEQFF. In DNA form, the CDR3 reads TGTGCCAGCAGCTTAGGGTCAAGCCGCCACAATGAGCAGTTCTTC.

The genes are TRBV4-1 and TRBJ2-1; D uncertain. The CDR3 has 16 residues. The germline V and J ends were trimmed by 1 base and 4 bases, with 14 bases remaining between them. Germline lookup yields CDR1 MGHRA and CDR2 YSYEKL. In DNA form, the CDR3 reads TGCGCCAGCAGCCAAGTTCAAGGCCGGCGGTACAATGAGCAGTTCTTC. Protein sequence: CASSQVQGRRYNEQFF.

This clonotype was detected a few times. The gene calls are TRBV9 and TRBJ2-4; 7 bases are a match to TRBD2. Germline V gene sequence: CDR1 SGDLS, CDR2 YYNGEE. The trim removed 4 bases at V and 4 bases at J, leaving 5 bases unmatched. The CDR3 contains 14 residues. CDR3 coding DNA: TGTGCCAGCAGCCCCCCGGGGGGAAAAAACATTCAGTACTTC. Its translation: CASSPPGGKNIQYF.

The chain employs TRBV12-3 or TRBV12-4 and TRBJ2-1; the match to TRBD2 covers 9 bases. J was trimmed by 8 bases and V by 3 bases; bases with no gene match: 11. The CDR3 contains 16 residues. CDR3 in DNA: TGTGCCAGCAGTTTGAGTGGGGTAGCGGGGGTGGATGAGCAGTTCTTC. Translating gives CASSLSGVAGVDEQFF.